This is a list of T cell receptor beta chains from one sample in a study of cytomegalovirus exposure and HLA in healthy donors. Using immunoSEQ multiplex PCR, the repertoire was profiled, and TCRdb retains in-frame clones only, with some absent. Among some 130,000 clones listed, around 63% were seen once. Sequencing input: PBMCs. The receptors were sampled from a human donor in good health. Both conserved end residues are part of each CDR3. D genes are given only for firm matches. Size tells how often a clone was seen (once, few, many) or the class of an expanded clone, and some rows leave it out.

j_gene	d_gene	v_gene	abundance	CDR3nt	CDR3aa
TRBJ1-1	TRBD1	TRBV7-9	-	TGTGCCAGCAGACCACAGGGGGAAGGCACTGAAGCTTTCTTT	CASRPQGEGTEAFF
TRBJ2-5	TRBD2	TRBV9	once	TGTGCCAGCAGCGTAGGCGGGGGGCGAATGGAGACCCAGTACTTC	CASSVGGGRMETQYF
TRBJ1-5	-	TRBV7-2	-	TGTGCCAGCAGCCGAGACAGACACAATCAGCCCCAGCATTTT	CASSRDRHNQPQHF
TRBJ2-1	-	TRBV5-5	once	TGTGCCAGCAGCTTGTTGGCCGATGAGCAGTTCTTC	CASSLLADEQFF
TRBJ2-1	-	TRBV14	few	TGTGCCAGCAGCCCGGGAGTTTGGGGAAATGAGCAGTTCTTC	CASSPGVWGNEQFF
TRBJ2-3	-	TRBV5-1	few	TGCGCCAGCAGCTATCGGGAAAGGAGCACAGATACGCAGTATTTT	CASSYRERSTDTQYF
TRBJ2-5	TRBD1	TRBV9	-	TGTGCCAGCAGCGTAGCCGACAGGGGTGGAGAGACCCAGTACTTC	CASSVADRGGETQYF
TRBJ1-1	-	TRBV4-2	-	TGTGCCAGCAGCCAAGAGGGACAGAACACTGAAGCTTTCTTT	CASSQEGQNTEAFF
TRBJ1-5	-	TRBV19	-	TGTGCCAGTAGTATAGACCCCCCGCCAGGGCTTGGCCAGCCCCAGCATTTT	CASSIDPPPGLGQPQHF
TRBJ2-7	-	TRBV13	-	TGTGCCAGCAGCAACCGGGATGAGGTCTACGAGCAGTACTTC	CASSNRDEVYEQYF
TRBJ2-2	TRBD1	TRBV11-2	-	TGTGCCAGCAGCTTAGCTCCGGGACAGGGGGCGGCCGGGGAGCTGTTTTTT	CASSLAPGQGAAGELFF
TRBJ2-7	-	TRBV6-6	-	TGTGCCAGCAGCGGGGGTGGGACCTACGAGCAGTACTTC	CASSGGGTYEQYF
TRBJ2-7	-	TRBV5-4	once	TGTGCCAGCAGCTTGGGGACAGACTACGAGCAGTACTTC	CASSLGTDYEQYF
TRBJ2-7	TRBD2	TRBV7-2	-	TGTGCCAGCAGCTATAGCGGGAGCTCCTCTATCGAGCAGTACTTC	CASSYSGSSSIEQYF
TRBJ2-2	-	TRBV7-2	-	TGTGCCAGCAGCTTGGAGTTGGAGCTGTTTTTT	CASSLELELFF
TRBJ2-1	TRBD2	TRBV5-1	-	TGCGCCAGCAGCCCATTCCTACGGGAGGGATCCTACAATGAGCAGTTCTTC	CASSPFLREGSYNEQFF